The 20 T cell receptor beta chains below all came from one sample that was sequenced in a study of shared clonotypes between healthy human individuals. Assay used: immunoSEQ multiplex PCR; TCRdb lists only in-frame clones, some missing. The sample carries 450,000 to 500,000 clones, around four fifths recorded once. The sequencing input was PBMCs. Every receptor here comes from a woman aged 40 to 55 in good health. Some clones in this sample may be carry-over from other donors' samples.

This clone was found many times. The chain is built from TRBV30 and TRBJ1-5, with 10 positions matching TRBD1. CDR3 length equals 15 residues. The V gene's germline CDR1 is GTSNPN and CDR2 SVGIG (reference sequence). Losses at the gene ends were 4 bases for V and 9 bases for J; bases not matched to a gene: 12. The CDR3 region is CAWNPTGGAERPQHF. The CDR3 DNA reads TGTGCCTGGAACCCGACAGGGGGCGCGGAAAGGCCCCAGCATTTT. Together with reference TRBV30 and TRBJ1-5, the CDR3 gives the full variable domain: SQTIHQWPATLVQPVGSPLSLECTVEGTSNPNLYWYRQAAGRGLQLLFYSVGIGQISSEVPQNLSASRPQDRQFILSSKKLLLSDSGFYLCAWNPTGGAERPQHFGDGTRLSIL.

This clone was recorded once. This chain uses TRBV7-8 with TRBJ1-1; D may be TRBD1 (6 bases). Trimming stripped 1 base from V and 2 bases from J, with 17 bases between. CDR1 SGHVS and CDR2 FQNEAQ come from the germline V gene. The CDR3 covers 17 residues. Here the CDR3 DNA reads TGTGCCAGCAGCTTAGTGGCAGGGGTGAAATTTAACACTGAAGCTTTCTTT. It yields the protein CASSLVAGVKFNTEAFF.

A single count supports this clone. The chain couples TRBV7-9 to TRBJ1-1; no definite D call. This CDR3 is built from 12 residues. V gave up 3 bases and J gave up 2 bases, with 4 bases separating them. CDR1 SEHNR and CDR2 FQNEAQ come from the germline V gene (reference sequence). In nucleotides, the CDR3 is TGTGCCAGCAGCTTTTTAAACACTGAAGCTTTCTTT. It specifies CASSFLNTEAFF.

Of note for this clone: Its ends do not fully match the called genes, so a read error is possible. J is TRBJ2-3 and V is TRBV6-1; the match to TRBD1 covers 9 bases. There are 14 residues in the CDR3. Looked up from germline, CDR1 is MNHNS and CDR2 is SASEGT. For the CDR3, the DNA is TGTACCAGCTCCCCTGGACAGGGGACAGATACGCAGTATTTT. This translates into CTSSPGQGTDTQYF.

The V call is TRBV11-3, the J call TRBJ2-7, with D possibly TRBD1 on 5 matching bases. V gave up 10 bases and J gave up 6 bases, with 19 bases separating them. Per the germline V gene, CDR1 is SGHNT and CDR2 is YENEEA. CDR3 length: 13 residues. DNA of the CDR3: TGTGCCAAGGGGTCGGTCCATCCGCTCGAGCAGTACTTC. It encodes CAKGSVHPLEQYF. Drawing the rest from reference TRBV11-3 and TRBJ2-7, the complete variable domain is EAGVVQSPRYKIIEKKQPVAFWCNPISGHNTLYWYLQNLGQGPELLIRYENEEAVDDSQLPKDRFSAERLKGVDSTLKIQPAELGDSAVYLCAKGSVHPLEQYFGPGTRLTVT.

The rearrangement joins TRBV27 to TRBJ2-7; D is unclear. The CDR3 has 10 amino acids. Germline CDR1 and CDR2: MNHEY and SMNVEV (reference sequence). V dropped 5 bases and J dropped 3 bases, with 2 bases sitting between them. This chain's CDR3 is CASSIYEQYF. The CDR3 bases are TGTGCCAGCAGTATCTACGAGCAGTACTTC.

The rearrangement uses TRBV9 and TRBJ1-2; D unclear. The germline V gene has CDR1 SGDLS and CDR2 YYNGEE. The germline V and J ends were trimmed by 0 bases and 2 bases, with 5 bases remaining between them. There are 13 residues in the CDR3. The CDR3 region is CASSVDWNYGYTF. In DNA, the CDR3 is TGTGCCAGCAGCGTAGATTGGAACTATGGCTACACCTTC.

In DNA, the CDR3 is TGCGCCAGCAGCGCGTTAAGTGAGCAGTTCTTC. It codes for CASSALSEQFF. This chain links TRBV4-1 with TRBJ2-1; no definite D call. The CDR3 extends over 11 amino acids. The V end lost 5 bases, the J end lost 9 bases, and 8 bases lay between the germline ends. CDR1 and CDR2 from the germline V gene are MGHRA and YSYEKL.

In the case of this clone: The sample holds other DNA sequences that translate to the same CDR3. The chain employs TRBV30 and TRBJ2-7; D is undetermined. V gave up 3 bases and J gave up 10 bases, with 19 bases separating them. The length of the CDR3 is 13 residues. Germline CDR1 is GTSNPN and CDR2 is SVGIG (reference sequence). The CDR3 loop is CAWSNTYKSKQYF. The CDR3 DNA follows: TGTGCCTGGAGCAATACATACAAGTCCAAACAGTACTTC.

The chain combines TRBV7-9 with TRBJ1-1; weak D call: TRBD1 (6 bases). The V end lost 5 bases, the J end lost 2 bases, and 15 bases lay between the germline ends. This CDR3 contains 15 residues. Germline-derived CDR1 and CDR2 are SEHNR and FQNEAQ (reference sequence). The DNA for the CDR3 is TGTGCCAGCAGCCCCTTTAACAGGGTTAACACTGAAGCTTTCTTT. As protein: CASSPFNRVNTEAFF.

The chain has TRBV5-1 and TRBJ1-2; the match to TRBD1 covers 8 bases. CDR1 SGHRS and CDR2 YFSETQ come from the germline V gene. CDR3 size: 16 residues. The V and J ends lost 4 bases and 5 bases, in that order; junction bases with no gene match: 13. In DNA, the CDR3 is TGCGCCAGCAGCAACCCCTCAGGGGGCCAAGGATATGGCTACACCTTC. It encodes CASSNPSGGQGYGYTF.

The rearrangement joins TRBV2 to TRBJ2-3, with 10 positions matching TRBD2. V was pared by 1 base and J by 5 bases, with 3 bases of the junction left unmatched. The CDR3 extends over 15 amino acids. Per the germline V gene, CDR1 is SNHLY and CDR2 is FYNNEI. The DNA of the CDR3 is TGTGCCAGCAGTGAAGGCTGGACTAGCGGAGATACGCAGTATTTT. Its protein product is CASSEGWTSGDTQYF.

The chain has TRBV19 and TRBJ2-2; TRBD1 or TRBD2 may be the D gene (5 bases each). With 3 bases removed from V and 4 bases from J, the gap between germline ends came to 9 bases. CDR3 length: 14 residues. Per germline, CDR1 LNHDA and CDR2 SQIVND (reference sequence). CDR3 DNA sequence: TGTGCCAGTAGTATTGAGGGGTTCACCGGGGAGCTGTTTTTT. Encoded protein: CASSIEGFTGELFF.

This clone showed up just a few times. The chain uses TRBV7-9 and TRBJ1-1; tentatively, D is TRBD1 (6 bases). CDR3 length equals 15 residues. The V gene's germline CDR1 is SEHNR and CDR2 FQNEAQ (reference sequence). The germline V and J ends were trimmed by 7 bases and 4 bases, with 19 bases remaining between them. The CDR3 DNA reads TGTGCCAGCATACAGGGCGCCTCCCGGACCACTGAAGCTTTCTTT. Translating gives CASIQGASRTTEAFF.

This chain links TRBV2 with TRBJ1-2; D is undetermined. Trimming took off 3 bases at V and 6 bases at J, with 11 bases between the two ends. The CDR3 loop spans 13 amino acids. Germline V lookup: CDR1 SNHLY, CDR2 FYNNEI. The CDR3 nucleotides read TGTGCCAGCAGTGAGCTGGTTATGGATGGCTACACCTTC. It specifies CASSELVMDGYTF.

The genes are TRBV2 and TRBJ1-4; a weak D match, TRBD1 (5 bases). This CDR3 is built from 13 residues. Germline CDR1 is SNHLY and CDR2 is FYNNEI. The V end lost 8 bases, the J end lost 6 bases, and 13 bases lay between the germline ends. This CDR3 reads CASGLGQYEKLFF. CDR3 nucleotide sequence: TGTGCCAGCGGGTTGGGGCAGTATGAAAAACTGTTTTTT. The entire variable domain, with the rest obtained from reference TRBV2 and TRBJ1-4, is as follows: EPEVTQTPSHQVTQMGQEVILRCVPISNHLYFYWYRQILGQKVEFLVSFYNNEISEKSEIFDDQFSVERPDGSNFTLKIRSTKLEDSAMYFCASGLGQYEKLFFGSGTQLSVL.

The genes are TRBV6-1 and TRBJ1-2, with a tentative D call TRBD1 (5 bases). Deletions cut 2 bases from V and 8 bases from J, with 9 bases between. The germline V gene encodes CDR1 MNHNS and CDR2 SASEGT. The CDR3 runs to 12 residues. DNA of the CDR3: TGTGCCAGCAGTGAACCGACAGACGGCTACACCTTC. It translates to CASSEPTDGYTF.

This chain uses TRBV2 with TRBJ2-2, with D perhaps matching TRBD1 or TRBD2 (5 bases each). Trimming removed 6 bases from V and 7 bases from J, with 12 bases in between. The CDR3 contains 13 residues. Germline CDR1 SNHLY, CDR2 FYNNEI. CDR3 in amino acids: CASRAGTNGELFF. CDR3 DNA: TGTGCCAGCAGGGCCGGGACGAACGGGGAGCTGTTTTTT. Using reference TRBV2 and TRBJ2-2 for the parts outside the CDR3, the full variable domain is EPEVTQTPSHQVTQMGQEVILRCVPISNHLYFYWYRQILGQKVEFLVSFYNNEISEKSEIFDDQFSVERPDGSNFTLKIRSTKLEDSAMYFCASRAGTNGELFFGEGSRLTVL.

The rearrangement uses TRBV10-2 and TRBJ2-1; unclear D gene. This CDR3 contains 14 residues. The V gene's germline CDR1 is WSHSY and CDR2 SAAADI. Trimming stripped 0 bases from V and 10 bases from J, with 13 bases between. CDR3 sequence reads: CASSESSLDGEQFF. CDR3 DNA: TGCGCCAGCAGTGAGTCGTCCCTAGATGGGGAGCAGTTCTTC.

V is TRBV13 and J is TRBJ2-3; 7 positions match TRBD2. The ends lost 3 bases at V and 2 bases at J; junction bases unmatched: 11. CDR1 is PRHDT, CDR2 FYEKMQ, per germline (reference sequence). The CDR3 has 17 amino acids. CDR3 nucleotides: TGTGCCAGCAGCTTGGAGTCTAGCGGAACCCTCACAGATACGCAGTATTTT. Translated: CASSLESSGTLTDTQYF.